This T cell receptor beta chain was identified during a study of blood T cell repertoires in COVID-19. Study context: Collection of acute and convalescent COVID-19 samples took place in the United States, Italy and Spain. The analysed material was cDNA or gDNA that came from T cells, B-cell-depleted T cells, or PBMCs.

Original methodology: How many nucleated cells were present was estimated from reference gene primer amplification. TCRdb's table, derived via immunoSEQ multiplex PCR, lists solely in-frame clones and lacks some. V, J and clone size are taken as reported in that table, and D and trimming were inferred from the DNA itself. The sample lists approximately 210,000 clones, 89% occurring once. The CDR3 is 15 residues long. Trimming removed 3 bases from V and 3 bases from J; junction bases left unmatched: 4. Per the germline V gene, CDR1 is MGHRA and CDR2 is YSYEKL. This chain joins TRBV4-1 and TRBJ2-2; 7 bases agree with TRBD2. The sample comprised peripheral blood. The clonotype originates from a woman aged 40 to 50 with acute or convalescent COVID-19. The CDR3 loop is CASSHTRGYTGELFF. In DNA, the CDR3 is TGCGCCAGCAGCCATACGCGGGGGTACACCGGGGAGCTGTTTTTT.